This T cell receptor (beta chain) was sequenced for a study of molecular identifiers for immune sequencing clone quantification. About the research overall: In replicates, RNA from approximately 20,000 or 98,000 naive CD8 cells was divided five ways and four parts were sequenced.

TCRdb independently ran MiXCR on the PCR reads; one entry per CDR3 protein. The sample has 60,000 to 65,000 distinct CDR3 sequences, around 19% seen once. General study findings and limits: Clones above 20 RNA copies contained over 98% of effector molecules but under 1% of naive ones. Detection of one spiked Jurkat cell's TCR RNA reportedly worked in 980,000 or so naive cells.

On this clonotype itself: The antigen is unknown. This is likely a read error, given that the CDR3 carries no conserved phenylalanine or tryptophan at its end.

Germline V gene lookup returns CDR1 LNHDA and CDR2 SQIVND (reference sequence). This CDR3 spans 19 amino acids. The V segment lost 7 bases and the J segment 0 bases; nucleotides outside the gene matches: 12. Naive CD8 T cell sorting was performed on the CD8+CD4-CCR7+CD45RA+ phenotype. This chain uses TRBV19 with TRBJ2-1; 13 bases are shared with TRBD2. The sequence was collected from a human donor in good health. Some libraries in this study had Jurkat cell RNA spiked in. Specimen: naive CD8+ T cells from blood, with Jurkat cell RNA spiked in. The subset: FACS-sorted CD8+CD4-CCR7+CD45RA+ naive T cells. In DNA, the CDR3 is TGTGCCAGTACCCCTGAAAGACTAGCGGGGGGCCTCTCCTACAATGAGCAGTTCCTC. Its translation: CASTPERLAGGLSYNEQFL.